The 24 T cell receptor beta chains below all came from one sample that was sequenced in a study of siplizumab effects on memory and regulatory T cells. TCRdb's copy holds only in-frame clones and misses some; the assay was immunoSEQ multiplex PCR. Of tens of thousands of clones in the sample, roughly 90% were seen once. Material for sequencing was naive CD8+ T cells sorted from blood. The receptors were gathered from a human donor in good health.

This chain uses TRBV5-4 with TRBJ2-7, with 7 nucleotides matching TRBD1. The CDR3 is 16 amino acids. The junction had 8 bases not matched to a gene; V was cut back by 0 bases and J by 2 bases. The germline gives CDR1 SGHNT, CDR2 YYREEE (reference sequence). DNA for the CDR3: TGTGCCAGCAGCTTGGGCGACAGGGTACCCCCCTACGAGCAGTACTTC. The encoded protein is CASSLGDRVPPYEQYF.

The V gene is TRBV27, the J gene TRBJ2-7; a weak D match, TRBD1 (5 bases). V was pared by 5 bases and J by 0 bases, with 8 bases between. Germline V gene data show CDR1 as MNHEY and CDR2 as SMNVEV (reference sequence). This CDR3 is 13 amino acids long. CDR3 coding DNA: TGTGCCAGCAGTGTGGACAACTCCTACGAGCAGTACTTC. It codes for CASSVDNSYEQYF.

In its sample, this clone was seen a few times. A read error may account for a junction end that differs from germline. This chain links TRBV7-9 with TRBJ1-3; D remains ambiguous. Germline lookup yields CDR1 SEHNR and CDR2 FQNEAQ (reference sequence). This CDR3 spans 8 amino acids. In DNA form, the CDR3 reads TGTGCCAGCAGCTCCTCAACTTTT. This gives the protein CASSSSTF.

This rearrangement joins TRBV11-2 to TRBJ2-2; D unclear. The length of the CDR3 is 14 residues. CDR1 is SGHAT, CDR2 FQNNGV, per germline. V was clipped by 8 bases and J by 3 bases, with 13 bases between them. The CDR3 is CASRAAAYTGELFF. For the CDR3, the DNA is TGTGCCAGCCGCGCGGCGGCCTACACCGGGGAGCTGTTTTTT.

The chain uses TRBV10-2 and TRBJ1-5, with 12 nucleotides matching TRBD1. CDR1 and CDR2 from the germline V gene are WSHSY and SAAADI. V was clipped by 6 bases and J by 5 bases; unmatched bases: 11. This CDR3 comprises 17 residues. In DNA, the CDR3 is TGCGCCAGCAGCGAGGGGGACAGGGGGCATGGGGATCAGCCCCAGCATTTT. This codes for CASSEGDRGHGDQPQHF.

The chain combines TRBV14 with TRBJ1-1; tentative D call: TRBD1 (5 bases). The CDR3 runs to 12 residues. Trimming pared 2 bases from V and 5 bases from J, leaving 6 bases between. CDR1 is SGHDN, CDR2 FVKESK, per germline. For the CDR3, the DNA is TGTGCCAGCAGCCAATGGGGGACTGAAGCTTTCTTT. Protein: CASSQWGTEAFF.

The rearrangement uses TRBV5-1 and TRBJ2-5, with 9 bases fitting TRBD2. The germline V gene has CDR1 SGHRS and CDR2 YFSETQ. The V and J ends lost 0 bases and 8 bases, in that order; junction bases with no gene match: 11. This CDR3 spans 16 amino acids. The CDR3 sequence: CASSLEASGEKRTQYF. CDR3 sequence (DNA): TGCGCCAGCAGCTTGGAGGCTAGCGGGGAGAAGAGAACCCAGTACTTC.

This chain joins TRBV30 and TRBJ2-5, with 11 bases identical to TRBD2. This CDR3 is 14 amino acids long. V shed 4 bases, J shed 5 bases, and the junction held 6 bases outside the gene matches. In germline, CDR1 is GTSNPN, CDR2 SVGIG (reference sequence). In nucleotides, the CDR3 is TGTGCCTGGACATCGATAGCGGGAGGGGAGACCCAGTACTTC. Its protein product is CAWTSIAGGETQYF.

The V and J genes are TRBV27 and TRBJ1-2, with 9 nucleotides matching TRBD1. Per the germline V gene, CDR1 is MNHEY and CDR2 is SMNVEV (reference sequence). CDR3 length: 15 amino acids. V shed 8 bases, J shed 6 bases, and the junction held 13 bases outside the gene matches. CDR3 bases: TGTGCCAGCGCTCAGACGACAGGGGGATTAAATGGCTACACCTTC. Translating gives CASAQTTGGLNGYTF.

The V gene is TRBV10-3, the J gene TRBJ2-7, with a weak D call TRBD2 (6 bases). Trimming stripped 0 bases from V and 2 bases from J, with 14 bases between. Germline loops: CDR1 ENHRY, CDR2 SYGVKD. The CDR3 extends over 16 amino acids. This chain's CDR3 is CAISESTGVLAYEQYF. As DNA, the CDR3 is TGTGCCATCAGTGAGTCAACGGGAGTCCTGGCCTACGAGCAGTACTTC.

The CDR3: CASSPPGAPSIMGYTF. Here the CDR3 DNA reads TGTGCCAGCAGCCCCCCAGGAGCCCCGTCCATTATGGGCTACACCTTC. V is TRBV5-6 and J is TRBJ1-2; D call uncertain. CDR3 length: 16 amino acids. V gave up 4 bases and J gave up 8 bases, with 24 bases separating them. CDR1 is SGHDT and CDR2 is YYEEEE in the germline V gene.

The chain combines TRBV7-6 with TRBJ1-1; no definite D call. The V end was cut by 4 bases, the J end by 1 base, with 10 bases between. The CDR3 extends over 14 amino acids. Germline-derived CDR1 and CDR2 are SGHVS and FNYEAQ. CDR3 nucleotides: TGTGCCAGCAGCTCGTTCCGGGAGAACACTGAAGCTTTCTTT. Its protein product is CASSSFRENTEAFF.

V is TRBV19 and J is TRBJ1-1, with D possibly matching TRBD1 (6 bases). Germline assignment: CDR1 LNHDA and CDR2 SQIVND (reference sequence). V was pared by 3 bases and J by 7 bases, with 15 bases between. CDR3 length: 14 amino acids. CDR3 region: CASSITSRGGEAFF. CDR3 in DNA: TGTGCCAGTAGTATTACGTCCAGGGGCGGTGAAGCTTTCTTT.

This clone was detected only once. The chain recombines TRBV11-1 with TRBJ2-3, with no clear D. The CDR3 has 14 amino acids. V was pared by 5 bases and J by 0 bases, with 9 bases between. The germline gives CDR1 SGHAT, CDR2 FQDESV (reference sequence). As DNA, the CDR3 is TGTGCCAGCAGCCCTCTGTCTAGCACAGATACGCAGTATTTT. It is translated as CASSPLSSTDTQYF.

This clone was observed once. V and J are TRBV7-9 and TRBJ2-7; D uncertain. Germline CDR1 reads SEHNR; CDR2 reads FQNEAQ (reference sequence). The CDR3 has 13 residues. The germline V and J ends were trimmed by 5 bases and 1 base, with 9 bases remaining between them. The CDR3 DNA sequence: TGTGCCAGCAGCCCCATCTCATCCTACGAGCAGTACTTC. It translates to CASSPISSYEQYF.

The chain is built from TRBV2 and TRBJ1-1; D is uncertain. V was clipped by 10 bases and J by 0 bases, with 12 bases between them. Germline CDR1 is SNHLY and CDR2 is FYNNEI. This CDR3 is built from 13 residues. In DNA form, the CDR3 reads TGTGCCATTTCGAACACGGTGAACACTGAAGCTTTCTTT. It encodes CAISNTVNTEAFF.

The chain joins TRBV6-4 to TRBJ2-5; 7 bases align to TRBD2. Germline trimming cut 4 bases from V and 7 bases from J; bases unmatched to any gene: 6. The CDR3 loop spans 13 amino acids. The V gene's germline CDR1 is MRHNA and CDR2 SNTAGT. CDR3 bases: TGTGCCAGCAGTGTCACTAGCGCAGGGACCCAGTACTTC. Translation gives CASSVTSAGTQYF.

The genes are TRBV5-1 and TRBJ1-1; D unclear. V gave up 1 base and J gave up 0 bases, with 7 bases separating them. Germline CDR1 reads SGHRS; CDR2 reads YFSETQ. CDR3 length equals 14 residues. This CDR3 reads CASSLYGMNTEAFF. The CDR3 coding sequence is TGCGCCAGCAGCTTGTACGGTATGAACACTGAAGCTTTCTTT. Filled out from reference TRBV5-1 and TRBJ1-1, the complete variable domain reads KAGVTQTPRYLIKTRGQQVTLSCSPISGHRSVSWYQQTPGQGLQFLFEYFSETQRNKGNFPGRFSGRQFSNSRSEMNVSTLELGDSALYLCASSLYGMNTEAFFGQGTRLTVV.

This chain links TRBV18 with TRBJ2-1; D is undetermined. V lost 5 bases to trimming and J lost 0 bases, with 14 bases between them. CDR3 length equals 16 residues. CDR1 KGHSH and CDR2 LQKENI come from the germline V gene. As DNA, the CDR3 is TGTGCCAGCTCAGACACCGGACGGTACTCCTACAATGAGCAGTTCTTC. Residues: CASSDTGRYSYNEQFF. Full variable domain (rest looked up from reference TRBV18 and TRBJ2-1): NAGVMQNPRHLVRRRGQEARLRCSPMKGHSHVYWYRQLPEEGLKFMVYLQKENIIDESGMPKERFSAEFPKEGPSILRIQQVVRGDSAAYFCASSDTGRYSYNEQFFGPGTRLTVL.

The rearrangement links TRBV5-6 to TRBJ2-2; no definite D call. The V gene lost 2 bases and the J gene lost 6 bases, with 5 bases spanning the gap. There are 12 residues in the CDR3. The germline V gene has CDR1 SGHDT and CDR2 YYEEEE. CDR3 in DNA: TGTGCCAGCAGCTTTGTGGCCGGGGAGCTGTTTTTT. This encodes CASSFVAGELFF.

The genes are TRBV27 and TRBJ2-7, with 11 bases matching TRBD2. The CDR3 totals 14 residues. With V trimmed by 5 bases and J by 3 bases, 3 bases remained unmatched. CDR1 MNHEY and CDR2 SMNVEV come from the germline V gene (reference sequence). DNA for the CDR3: TGTGCCAGCAGTCCCCTAGCGGGGGGCTACGAGCAGTACTTC. This encodes CASSPLAGGYEQYF.

V usage is TRBV10-3 and J usage is TRBJ1-1; TRBD1 is a possible D gene (5 bases). CDR3 length: 15 amino acids. Germline V gene sequence: CDR1 ENHRY, CDR2 SYGVKD. V was trimmed by 0 bases and J by 0 bases, leaving 8 bases between them. For the CDR3, the DNA is TGTGCCATCAGTGAGTCGGGAGGGGTGAACACTGAAGCTTTCTTT. It translates to CAISESGGVNTEAFF.

The chain couples TRBV4-1 to TRBJ1-6; D unclear. From germline, CDR1 is MGHRA and CDR2 YSYEKL. CDR3 length: 15 residues. Trimming removed 0 bases from V and 7 bases from J, with 10 bases in between. This chain's CDR3 is CASSQDRAANSPLHF. The CDR3 DNA is TGCGCCAGCAGCCAAGATAGGGCAGCCAATTCACCCCTCCACTTT.

This clone was seen only a few times. The chain employs TRBV19 and TRBJ1-1; no clear D gene. Trimming removed 6 bases from V and 1 base from J, with 12 bases in between. CDR3 size: 14 residues. Germline values: CDR1 LNHDA, CDR2 SQIVND (reference sequence). CDR3 sequence (DNA): TGTGCCAGTAGCTTGGGCCTCGGGAACACTGAAGCTTTCTTT. The encoded protein is CASSLGLGNTEAFF.